Below are 27 T cell receptor beta chains sequenced from a single sample in a study of T cell responses to AZD1222 COVID-19 vaccine. Assay used: immunoSEQ multiplex PCR; TCRdb lists only in-frame clones, some missing. The profile shows just under 75,000 clones, around 82% of them singletons. The material sequenced was peripheral blood, taken 28 days after the second AZD1222 dose. These receptors were taken from an adult who received the AZD1222 COVID-19 vaccine.

This chain uses TRBV7-9 with TRBJ2-3; TRBD2 agrees at 10 bases. With V trimmed by 5 bases and J by 4 bases, 6 bases remained unmatched. The CDR3 length is 15 residues. CDR1 SEHNR and CDR2 FQNEAQ come from the germline V gene (reference sequence). CDR3 DNA sequence: TGTGCCAGCAGCCTCCTAGCGGGAGTCGCAGATACGCAGTATTTT. Translation: CASSLLAGVADTQYF.

The rearrangement uses TRBV28 and TRBJ2-7, with D tentatively TRBD1 (5 bases). The CDR3 is 13 residues long. Trimming took off 4 bases at V and 5 bases at J, with 12 bases between the two ends. The germline CDR1 and CDR2 sequences are MDHEN and SYDVKM. CDR3 DNA sequence: TGTGCCAGCAGTTCCGCCTTGGGGCACGAGCAGTACTTC. Translating it yields CASSSALGHEQYF.

In its sample, this clone was seen once. The chain joins TRBV14 to TRBJ2-5, with D unclear. CDR1 is SGHDN and CDR2 is FVKESK in the germline V gene. The CDR3 length is 15 residues. Trimming cost V 4 bases and J 5 bases, with 17 bases left between them. CDR3 in DNA: TGTGCCAGCAGCCCCCGGGCCAACCCTAGGGAGACCCAGTACTTC. Amino acids: CASSPRANPRETQYF.

This chain links TRBV28 with TRBJ1-5; TRBD1 matches at 9 bases. The CDR3 spans 14 residues. With V trimmed by 7 bases and J by 2 bases, 3 bases remained unmatched. The germline V gene encodes CDR1 MDHEN and CDR2 SYDVKM. In DNA, the CDR3 is TGTGCCAGCAAACGGGACAGGGGCAATCAGCCCCAGCATTTT. This translates into CASKRDRGNQPQHF.

The chain couples TRBV29-1 to TRBJ2-7, with D tentatively TRBD1 or TRBD2 (5 bases each). The V end was cut by 2 bases, the J end by 5 bases, with 10 bases between. Germline assignment: CDR1 SQVTM and CDR2 ANQGSEA. The CDR3 runs to 12 residues. In nucleotides, the CDR3 is TGCAGCGTTGAACGGGACGGTGACGAGCAGTACTTC. It codes for CSVERDGDEQYF.

This clone was detected only a few times. The CDR3 spells CASSDLGTGDNSPLHF. CDR3 bases: TGTGCCAGCAGTGATTTGGGTACAGGGGATAATTCACCCCTCCACTTT. The V gene is TRBV2, the J gene TRBJ1-6; TRBD1 matches 7 bases. The CDR3 has 16 residues. J gave up 5 bases and V 3 bases, and 7 bases lay outside the gene matches. CDR1 and CDR2 from the germline V gene are SNHLY and FYNNEI.

The genes are TRBV6-5 and TRBJ1-5, with D perhaps TRBD1 (5 bases). Trimming left V 6 bases short and J 3 bases short, with 15 bases between. The germline V gene encodes CDR1 MNHEY and CDR2 SVGAGI. The CDR3 covers 15 residues. Here the CDR3 reads CASREPGHLNQPQHF. The CDR3 DNA is TGTGCCAGCAGAGAGCCAGGACACCTCAATCAGCCCCAGCATTTT.

The chain has TRBV6-1 and TRBJ2-3, with 10 bases aligning to TRBD2. From germline, CDR1 is MNHNS and CDR2 SASEGT. The CDR3 loop spans 17 amino acids. The V gene end was trimmed by 0 bases and the J gene end by 2 bases; junction bases not matched to a gene: 5. The CDR3 loop is CASSEATSGRATDTQYF. CDR3 coding DNA: TGTGCCAGCAGTGAAGCAACGAGCGGGAGGGCCACAGATACGCAGTATTTT.

The genes are TRBV4-1 and TRBJ1-5; no firm D call. This CDR3 is 17 amino acids long. V lost 0 bases and J 6 bases, leaving 18 bases between the germline ends. The V gene's germline CDR1 is MGHRA and CDR2 YSYEKL. The DNA of the CDR3 is TGCGCCAGCAGCCAAGATCCCGGAGGGCGGGAGCGTCAGCCCCAGCATTTT. It is translated as CASSQDPGGRERQPQHF.

The table lists this clone with a count of one. CDR3 bases: TGTGCCAGCAGTTATGACAGCACCTACGAGCAGTACTTC. Translation: CASSYDSTYEQYF. This chain links TRBV6-6 with TRBJ2-7; tentative D call: TRBD1 (5 bases). Germline CDR1 MNHNY, CDR2 SVGAGI (reference sequence). CDR3 length equals 13 residues. V lost 3 bases and J 2 bases, leaving 8 bases between the germline ends.

The chain joins TRBV2 to TRBJ1-1; tentative D call: TRBD1 (6 bases). CDR1 and CDR2 (germline): SNHLY, FYNNEI. Deletions cut 10 bases from V and 1 base from J, with 16 bases between. The CDR3 consists of 14 residues. CDR3 sequence: CATTGNLPNTEAFF. CDR3 DNA sequence: TGTGCCACGACAGGTAACCTACCGAACACTGAAGCTTTCTTT.

The chain links TRBV4-3 to TRBJ2-7, with a weak D call TRBD1 (5 bases). CDR1 LGHNA and CDR2 YSLEER come from the germline V gene. V lost 3 bases and J 3 bases, leaving 12 bases between the germline ends. The CDR3 runs 14 residues. The DNA of the CDR3 is TGCGCCAGCAGCCAGGACATCGGCTTCTACGAGCAGTACTTC. Protein sequence: CASSQDIGFYEQYF.

The rearrangement links TRBV11-2 to TRBJ1-1; tentatively, D is TRBD1 (5 bases). Germline CDR1 SGHAT, CDR2 FQNNGV. There are 14 residues in the CDR3. V lost 5 bases to trimming and J lost 2 bases, with 12 bases between them. CDR3 DNA: TGTGCCAGCAGCCCCAGACAGACTAACACTGAAGCTTTCTTT. Amino acid sequence: CASSPRQTNTEAFF.

This clone was detected only a few times. The chain has TRBV6-5 and TRBJ1-1; 7 nucleotides agree with TRBD1. Germline loops: CDR1 MNHEY, CDR2 SVGAGI. Germline trimming cut 6 bases from V and 0 bases from J; bases unmatched to any gene: 7. The CDR3 contains 15 residues. CDR3 sequence reads: CASRPYRGMNTEAFF. The CDR3 DNA reads as TGTGCCAGCAGACCATACAGGGGAATGAACACTGAAGCTTTCTTT.

This chain links TRBV28 with TRBJ2-3, with D tentatively TRBD1 (5 bases). The CDR3 totals 16 residues. V was cut by 5 bases and J by 10 bases, with 25 bases left in between. CDR1 is MDHEN and CDR2 is SYDVKM in the germline V gene. The CDR3 coding sequence is TGTGCCAGCAGTATCTTAGGGCCCAGGGTGACTGGGGCGCAGTATTTT. It translates to CASSILGPRVTGAQYF.

This chain joins TRBV9 and TRBJ1-3; no definite D call. The CDR3 has 14 amino acids. CDR1 and CDR2 from the germline V gene are SGDLS and YYNGEE. Trimming cost V 4 bases and J 4 bases, with 12 bases left between them. Written as DNA, the CDR3 is TGTGCCAGCAGCTCACAGTCTAACGGAAACACCATATATTTT. This gives the protein CASSSQSNGNTIYF.

The CDR3 region is CASSGRDRVFREQFF. Here the CDR3 DNA reads TGTGCCAGTAGTGGCCGGGACAGGGTTTTTCGGGAGCAGTTCTTC. The chain uses TRBV19 and TRBJ2-1; TRBD1 matches 9 bases. Germline V lookup: CDR1 LNHDA, CDR2 SQIVND (reference sequence). V shed 5 bases, J shed 10 bases, and the junction held 12 bases outside the gene matches. The CDR3 totals 15 residues.

In this sample, this clone turned up a few times. V and J are TRBV3-1 (or the pseudogene TRBV3-2) and TRBJ1-2; unclear D gene. The V gene lost 1 base and the J gene lost 8 bases, with 11 bases spanning the gap. Germline loops: CDR1 LGHDT, CDR2 YNNKEL (reference sequence). This CDR3 has 13 amino acids. DNA for the CDR3: TGTGCCAGCAGCCAAGTGCCCTCGGGGGGCTACACCTTC. Its translation is CASSQVPSGGYTF.

The chain joins TRBV7-2 to TRBJ2-3, with D possibly matching TRBD1 (6 bases). The CDR3 is made up of 16 amino acids. Germline-derived CDR1 and CDR2 are SGHTA and FQGNSA. The V end lost 2 bases, the J end lost 3 bases, and 15 bases lay between the germline ends. The CDR3 here is CASSLRLTGQTDTQYF. CDR3 nucleotides: TGTGCCAGCAGCTTACGGCTAACTGGACAGACAGATACGCAGTATTTT.

The chain employs TRBV6-2 or TRBV6-3 and TRBJ2-5, with D possibly matching TRBD2 (6 bases). Germline V gene sequence: CDR1 MNHEY, CDR2 SVGEGT. Trimming took off 5 bases at V and 3 bases at J, with 19 bases between the two ends. This CDR3 has 16 amino acids. The CDR3 DNA follows: TGTGCCAGCAGTCTCGGCCTTTTGGGGGGTAAAGAGACCCAGTACTTC. It specifies CASSLGLLGGKETQYF.

The chain carries TRBV27 and TRBJ1-2; 9 bases are shared with TRBD1. The junction had 4 bases not matched to a gene; V was cut back by 3 bases and J by 8 bases. The CDR3 has 13 amino acids. Germline-derived CDR1 and CDR2 are MNHEY and SMNVEV (reference sequence). CDR3 bases: TGTGCCAGCAGTTTCGGACAGGGGTGGGGCTACACCTTC. Residues: CASSFGQGWGYTF.

This chain connects TRBV27 to TRBJ2-7, with D maybe TRBD1 (6 bases). This CDR3 region has 15 residues. V was cut by 3 bases and J by 0 bases, with 12 bases left in between. Germline V gene lookup returns CDR1 MNHEY and CDR2 SMNVEV (reference sequence). CDR3 sequence reads: CASSLSQGPSYEQYF. Here the CDR3 DNA reads TGTGCCAGCAGTTTGTCCCAGGGGCCCTCCTACGAGCAGTACTTC.

The chain couples TRBV7-2 to TRBJ2-3; TRBD1 matches 7 bases. The CDR3 has 15 residues. J lost 6 bases, V lost 3 bases, and 9 bases had no gene match. Germline V gene data show CDR1 as SGHTA and CDR2 as FQGNSA. The DNA of the CDR3 is TGTGCCAGCAGCTTGAGGAGACAGGGACATGATACGCAGTATTTT. This sequence encodes CASSLRRQGHDTQYF.

This sequence joins TRBV9 and TRBJ2-4; tentatively, D is TRBD1 or TRBD2 (5 bases each). V shed 1 base and J shed 0 bases, with 14 bases lying between them. Germline-derived CDR1 and CDR2 are SGDLS and YYNGEE. The length of the CDR3 is 17 residues. CDR3 sequence: CASSVLIRGEAKNIQYF. Here the CDR3 DNA reads TGTGCCAGCAGCGTATTGATACGAGGGGAAGCCAAAAACATTCAGTACTTC.

The chain joins TRBV18 to TRBJ2-4, with 11 bases fitting TRBD2. The V gene end was trimmed by 6 bases and the J gene end by 1 base; junction bases not matched to a gene: 8. CDR1 and CDR2 from the germline V gene are KGHSH and LQKENI. CDR3 length equals 17 residues. The CDR3 here is CASSPTSGDFAKNIQYF. In DNA form, the CDR3 reads TGTGCCAGCTCCCCGACTAGCGGGGACTTCGCCAAAAACATTCAGTACTTC.

This sequence joins TRBV6-6 and TRBJ1-2, with no clear D. The V gene's germline CDR1 is MNHNY and CDR2 SVGAGI (reference sequence). The CDR3 loop spans 13 amino acids. V shed 1 base and J shed 0 bases, with 3 bases lying between them. The CDR3 bases are TGTGCCAGCAGTTACTACACTAACTATGGCTACACCTTC. It specifies CASSYYTNYGYTF.

This clone was counted a single time. CDR3 residues: CASRQDNNNEQFF. CDR3 in DNA: TGTGCCAGCAGACAGGACAACAACAATGAGCAGTTCTTC. The V and J genes are TRBV7-2 and TRBJ2-1; TRBD1 is a possible D gene (5 bases). The CDR3 sequence is 13 residues long. Per germline, CDR1 SGHTA and CDR2 FQGNSA. The ends were cut back, 6 bases at V and 5 bases at J, with 11 bases in the middle.